One and the same sample provided the 14 T cell receptor beta chains below, sequenced in a study of blood T cell repertoires in COVID-19. The table came from immunoSEQ multiplex PCR; TCRdb's copy has only in-frame clones and leaves some out. This table has roughly 460,000 clones, about 87% appearing once. Sequencing was done on a sample of peripheral blood. The receptors originated from a man younger than 35 with COVID-19, enrolled during active disease.

This clone was seen just once. V gene TRBV6-6 combines with J gene TRBJ1-2, with D perhaps TRBD1 (6 bases). Trimming took 6 bases from V and 2 from J, leaving 16 bases between them. CDR3 size: 15 residues. Per the germline V gene, CDR1 is MNHNY and CDR2 is SVGAGI (reference sequence). CDR3 sequence: CASRPGRGMNYGYTF. The CDR3 DNA follows: TGTGCCAGCAGACCGGGCAGGGGTATGAACTATGGCTACACCTTC.

This clone was found a few times. The gene calls are TRBV4-1 and TRBJ2-2, with 10 nucleotides matching TRBD2. From germline, CDR1 is MGHRA and CDR2 YSYEKL. This CDR3 has 17 residues. Trimming cost V 3 bases and J 5 bases; bases outside gene matches: 9. The CDR3 DNA reads as TGCGCCAGCAGCCACGGTCTAGCGGGAGCGGGAACCGGGGAGCTGTTTTTT. This gives the protein CASSHGLAGAGTGELFF.

The chain recombines TRBV9 with TRBJ1-2, with D tentatively TRBD1 (6 bases). The germline V and J ends were trimmed by 3 bases and 7 bases, with 13 bases remaining between them. Germline CDR1 reads SGDLS; CDR2 reads YYNGEE. The CDR3 is 13 amino acids. The CDR3 spells CASSATTGTGYTF. The CDR3 region has the DNA TGTGCCAGCAGCGCCACTACAGGGACTGGCTACACCTTC.

This chain links TRBV6-1 with TRBJ1-2; tentative D call: TRBD1 (5 bases). CDR1 is MNHNS and CDR2 is SASEGT in the germline V gene. V was shortened by 2 bases and J by 4 bases, with 11 bases between the two germline ends. The CDR3 has 14 amino acids. The DNA for the CDR3 is TGTGCCAGCAGTGAAAACCACCAGGGCTATGGCTACACCTTC. It specifies CASSENHQGYGYTF.

In its sample, this clone was seen once. The chain has TRBV19 and TRBJ2-1; TRBD2 matches 7 bases. This CDR3 is built from 16 residues. Germline assignment: CDR1 LNHDA and CDR2 SQIVND (reference sequence). With V trimmed by 9 bases and J by 10 bases, 21 bases remained unmatched. CDR3 sequence reads: CARPQGEGASAGEQFF. The CDR3 region has the DNA TGTGCCAGACCGCAAGGGGAGGGTGCCTCAGCTGGGGAGCAGTTCTTC. The whole variable domain, filled in from reference TRBV19 and TRBJ2-1, reads DGGITQSPKYLFRKEGQNVTLSCEQNLNHDAMYWYRQDPGQGLRLIYYSQIVNDFQKGDIAEGYSVSREKKESFPLTVTSAQKNPTAFYLCARPQGEGASAGEQFFGPGTRLTVL.

This rearrangement joins TRBV28 to TRBJ1-1; possible D gene TRBD1, 5 bases. CDR1 and CDR2 from the germline V gene are MDHEN and SYDVKM. CDR3 length: 15 amino acids. Trimming left V 5 bases short and J 4 bases short, with 17 bases between. This CDR3 is CASSPGLRRTTEAFF. The CDR3 nucleotides are TGTGCCAGCAGTCCGGGACTCCGGAGGACCACTGAAGCTTTCTTT.

V gene TRBV19 combines with J gene TRBJ1-2; possible D gene TRBD1, 5 bases. V lost 3 bases to trimming and J lost 4 bases, with 12 bases between them. Germline-derived CDR1 and CDR2 are LNHDA and SQIVND (reference sequence). The CDR3 extends over 14 amino acids. CDR3 coding DNA: TGTGCCAGTAGTATCGGCAGCAGGGTCTATGGCTACACCTTC. Translating it yields CASSIGSRVYGYTF.

The chain links TRBV4-1 to TRBJ1-4; 8 bases are shared with TRBD1. V lost 4 bases to trimming and J lost 4 bases; unmatched junction nucleotides: 8. This CDR3 has 16 residues. From germline, CDR1 is MGHRA and CDR2 YSYEKL. In nucleotides, the CDR3 is TGCGCCAGCAGCCCAGGGAGGGACAGGATTAATGAAAAACTGTTTTTT. Residues: CASSPGRDRINEKLFF.

This clone was observed a single time. CDR3 amino acids: CASSLGGQGWNTEAFF. The DNA for the CDR3 is TGTGCCAGCAGCTTAGGCGGACAGGGCTGGAACACTGAAGCTTTCTTT. The rearrangement links TRBV7-2 to TRBJ1-1; TRBD1 agrees at 8 bases. CDR1 SGHTA and CDR2 FQGNSA come from the germline V gene. This CDR3 comprises 16 residues. Germline trimming cut 1 base from V and 1 base from J; bases unmatched to any gene: 5.

The V and J genes are TRBV29-1 and TRBJ2-5; D unresolved. The germline gives CDR1 SQVTM, CDR2 ANQGSEA. This CDR3 comprises 10 residues. Trimming took off 3 bases at V and 4 bases at J, with 3 bases between the two ends. The DNA for the CDR3 is TGCAGCGTTGACGGAGAGACCCAGTACTTC. Encoded protein: CSVDGETQYF.

V is TRBV5-4 and J is TRBJ1-3, with TRBD1 matching over 7 bases. V was pared by 2 bases and J by 2 bases, with 1 base of the junction left unmatched. CDR1 and CDR2 (germline): SGHNT, YYREEE (reference sequence). This CDR3 is 14 amino acids long. CDR3 region: CASSFRGAGNTIYF. In DNA, the CDR3 is TGTGCCAGCAGCTTCAGGGGGGCTGGAAACACCATATATTTT.

The genes are TRBV2 and TRBJ2-1, with 10 bases matching TRBD2. Germline lookup yields CDR1 SNHLY and CDR2 FYNNEI. The CDR3 loop spans 15 amino acids. V dropped 6 bases and J dropped 2; count of bases not matched to a gene: 4. CDR3 in amino acids: CASRRAGGTYNEQFF. The CDR3 DNA is TGTGCCAGCAGGAGAGCGGGGGGGACCTACAATGAGCAGTTCTTC.

The chain carries TRBV3-1 (or the pseudogene TRBV3-2) and TRBJ1-1; a weak D match, TRBD1 (5 bases). The length of the CDR3 is 13 residues. V lost 4 bases to trimming and J lost 3 bases, with 9 bases between them. Germline V CDR1 and CDR2: LGHDT, YNNKEL (reference sequence). DNA of the CDR3: TGTGCCAGCAGCCGTAAAGGGGACACTGAAGCTTTCTTT. Protein product: CASSRKGDTEAFF.

This sequence joins TRBV1 and TRBJ2-4; TRBD2 is the table's D call and was not checked against the DNA. TRBV1 is an annotated pseudogene. The CDR3 runs 15 residues. The CDR3 spells CTSSCSGSPKNIQYF. The CDR3 region has the DNA TGCACCAGCAGTTGTAGCGGGAGCCCCAAAAACATTCAGTACTTC.